This T cell receptor beta chain was sequenced during a study of T cell changes during pregnancy in multiple sclerosis. The protocol was immunoSEQ multiplex PCR, while the TCRdb copy is restricted to in-frame clones and leaves out a portion. Of tens of thousands of clones listed, under 95% are singletons. The CDR3 is 17 residues long. Trimming cost V 0 bases and J 7 bases; bases outside gene matches: 14. Germline V gene data show CDR1 as MGHRA and CDR2 as YSYEKL. Here the sequenced sample was peripheral blood, taken before pregnancy. This receptor was taken from a female donor with multiple sclerosis, enrolled in a pregnancy study. The V call is TRBV4-1, the J call TRBJ1-2, with 7 bases fitting TRBD1. The CDR3, as DNA: TGCGCCAGCAGCCAAGATTTGTGGGCAGGGGGATGGACTGGCTACACCTTC. Its protein product is CASSQDLWAGGWTGYTF.